This entry describes one T cell receptor beta chain. J was trimmed by 4 bases and V by 1 base; bases with no gene match: 2. The germline V gene encodes CDR1 SGHAT and CDR2 FQNNGV. The CDR3 spans 15 residues. The data were obtained in a study of T cell changes during pregnancy in multiple sclerosis. Repertoires were generated with immunoSEQ multiplex PCR, while TCRdb's copy carries only in-frame clones and drops some. The sample consists of approximately 92,000 clones, approximately 93% of them appearing once. This clonotype was obtained from a female donor with multiple sclerosis, enrolled in a pregnancy study. The chain uses TRBV11-2 and TRBJ2-5; 11 bases map to TRBD2. Sequenced material: peripheral blood, taken after pregnancy. The CDR3 DNA is TGTGCCAGCAGCTTAGTAGCGGGAGGGCGAGAGACCCAGTACTTC. Translated: CASSLVAGGRETQYF.